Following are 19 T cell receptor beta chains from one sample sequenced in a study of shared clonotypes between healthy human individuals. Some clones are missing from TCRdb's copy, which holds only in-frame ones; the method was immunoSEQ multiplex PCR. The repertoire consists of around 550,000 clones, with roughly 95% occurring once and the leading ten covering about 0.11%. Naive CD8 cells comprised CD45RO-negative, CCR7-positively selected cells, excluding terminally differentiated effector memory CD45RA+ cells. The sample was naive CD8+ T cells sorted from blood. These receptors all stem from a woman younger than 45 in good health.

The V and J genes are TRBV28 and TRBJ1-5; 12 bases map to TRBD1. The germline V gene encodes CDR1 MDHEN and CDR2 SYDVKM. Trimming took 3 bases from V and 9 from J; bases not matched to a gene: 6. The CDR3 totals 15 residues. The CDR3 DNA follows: TGTGCCAGCAGTTTGGGACAGGGGGCCCCATGGCCCCAGCATTTT. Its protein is CASSLGQGAPWPQHF. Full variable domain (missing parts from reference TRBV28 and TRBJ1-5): DVKVTQSSRYLVKRTGEKVFLECVQDMDHENMFWYRQDPGLGLRLIYFSYDVKMKEKGDIPEGYSVSREKKERFSLILESASTNQTSMYLCASSLGQGAPWPQHFGDGTRLSIL.

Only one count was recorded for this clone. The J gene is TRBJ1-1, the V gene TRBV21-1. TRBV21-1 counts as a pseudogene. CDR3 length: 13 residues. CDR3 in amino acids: CASSKALRSEAFF. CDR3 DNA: TGTGCCAGCAGCAAAGCGCTACGGAGTGAAGCTTTCTTT.

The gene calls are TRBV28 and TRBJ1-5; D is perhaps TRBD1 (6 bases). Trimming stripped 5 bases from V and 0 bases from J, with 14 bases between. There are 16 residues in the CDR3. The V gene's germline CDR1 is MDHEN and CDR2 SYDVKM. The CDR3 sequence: CASSLTGGDSNQPQHF. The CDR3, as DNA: TGTGCCAGCAGTCTGACCGGGGGCGATAGCAATCAGCCCCAGCATTTT. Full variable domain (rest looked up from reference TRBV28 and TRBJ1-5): DVKVTQSSRYLVKRTGEKVFLECVQDMDHENMFWYRQDPGLGLRLIYFSYDVKMKEKGDIPEGYSVSREKKERFSLILESASTNQTSMYLCASSLTGGDSNQPQHFGDGTRLSIL.

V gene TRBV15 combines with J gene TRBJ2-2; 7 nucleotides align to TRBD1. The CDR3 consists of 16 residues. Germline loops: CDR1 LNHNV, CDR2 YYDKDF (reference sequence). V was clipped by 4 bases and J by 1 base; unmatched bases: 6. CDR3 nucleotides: TGTGCCACCAGCATAAGACAGGGTATGAACACCGGGGAGCTGTTTTTT. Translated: CATSIRQGMNTGELFF.

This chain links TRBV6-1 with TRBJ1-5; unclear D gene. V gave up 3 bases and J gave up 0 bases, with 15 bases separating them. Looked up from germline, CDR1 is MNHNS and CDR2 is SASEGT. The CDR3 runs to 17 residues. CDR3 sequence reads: CASSDWTQAYSNQPQHF. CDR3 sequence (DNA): TGTGCCAGCAGTGATTGGACGCAGGCCTATAGCAATCAGCCCCAGCATTTT.

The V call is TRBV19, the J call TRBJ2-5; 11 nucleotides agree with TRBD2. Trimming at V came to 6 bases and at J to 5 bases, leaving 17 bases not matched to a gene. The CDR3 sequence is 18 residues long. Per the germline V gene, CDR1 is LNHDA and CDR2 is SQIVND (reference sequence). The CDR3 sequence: CASSSQGTSGRAGETQYF. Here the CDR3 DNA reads TGTGCCAGTAGCTCACAGGGGACTAGCGGTCGAGCGGGGGAGACCCAGTACTTC.

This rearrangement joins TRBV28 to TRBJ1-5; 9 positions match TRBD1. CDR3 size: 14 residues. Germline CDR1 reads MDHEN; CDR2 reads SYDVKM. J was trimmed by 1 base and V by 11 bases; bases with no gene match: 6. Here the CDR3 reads CAGSGTGSNQPQHF. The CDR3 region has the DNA TGTGCCGGATCCGGGACAGGGAGCAATCAGCCCCAGCATTTT.

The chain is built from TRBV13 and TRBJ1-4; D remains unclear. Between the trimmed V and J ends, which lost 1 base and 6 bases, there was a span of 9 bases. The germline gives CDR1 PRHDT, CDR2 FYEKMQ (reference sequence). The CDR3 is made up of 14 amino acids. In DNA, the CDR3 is TGTGCCAGCAGCTTAGCTGACGTCGATGAAAAACTGTTTTTT. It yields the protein CASSLADVDEKLFF.

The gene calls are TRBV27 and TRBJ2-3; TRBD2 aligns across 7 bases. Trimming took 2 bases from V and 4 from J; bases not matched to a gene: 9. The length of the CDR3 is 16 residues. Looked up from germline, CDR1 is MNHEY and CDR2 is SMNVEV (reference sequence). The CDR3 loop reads CASSLLAGAGPDTQYF. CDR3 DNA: TGTGCCAGCAGTTTACTCGCGGGAGCGGGGCCAGATACGCAGTATTTT.

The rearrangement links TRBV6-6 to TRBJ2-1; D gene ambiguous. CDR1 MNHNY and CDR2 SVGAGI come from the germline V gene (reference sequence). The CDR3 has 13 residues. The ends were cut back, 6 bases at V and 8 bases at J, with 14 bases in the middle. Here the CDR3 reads CASSPLGVDEQFF. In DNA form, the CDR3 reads TGTGCCAGCAGCCCCCTAGGAGTGGATGAGCAGTTCTTC.

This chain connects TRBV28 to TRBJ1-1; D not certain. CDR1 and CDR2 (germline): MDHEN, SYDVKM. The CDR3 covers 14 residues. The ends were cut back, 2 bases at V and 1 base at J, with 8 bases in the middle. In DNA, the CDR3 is TGTGCCAGCAGTTTACTGCTGGGGAACACTGAAGCTTTCTTT. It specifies CASSLLLGNTEAFF.

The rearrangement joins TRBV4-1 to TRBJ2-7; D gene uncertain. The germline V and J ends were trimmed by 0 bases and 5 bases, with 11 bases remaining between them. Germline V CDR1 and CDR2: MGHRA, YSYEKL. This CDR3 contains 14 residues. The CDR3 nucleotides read TGCGCCAGCAGCCAAGATCTCCAGGTCCACGAGCAGTACTTC. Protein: CASSQDLQVHEQYF.

CDR3 DNA: TGTGCCAGCAGCTTAGTGGGGGGCGTTGGCTACGAGCAGTACTTC. It translates to CASSLVGGVGYEQYF. This chain joins TRBV11-2 and TRBJ2-7; D tentatively fits TRBD1 or TRBD2 (6 bases each). Germline CDR1 is SGHAT and CDR2 is FQNNGV. V shed 1 base and J shed 3 bases, with 13 bases lying between them. The CDR3 totals 15 residues.

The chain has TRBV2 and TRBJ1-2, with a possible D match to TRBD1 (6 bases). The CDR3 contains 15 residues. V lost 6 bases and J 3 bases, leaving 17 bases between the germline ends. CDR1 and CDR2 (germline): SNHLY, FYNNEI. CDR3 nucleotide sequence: TGTGCCAGCAGCCTGGGACACACCGGCCACTATGGCTACACCTTC. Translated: CASSLGHTGHYGYTF.

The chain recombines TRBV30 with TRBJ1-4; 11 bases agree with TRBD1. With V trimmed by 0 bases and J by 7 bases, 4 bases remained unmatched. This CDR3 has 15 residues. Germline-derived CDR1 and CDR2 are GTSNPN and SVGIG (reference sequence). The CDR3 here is CAWSVGGTGGEKLFF. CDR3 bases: TGTGCCTGGAGTGTAGGTGGGACAGGGGGTGAAAAACTGTTTTTT.

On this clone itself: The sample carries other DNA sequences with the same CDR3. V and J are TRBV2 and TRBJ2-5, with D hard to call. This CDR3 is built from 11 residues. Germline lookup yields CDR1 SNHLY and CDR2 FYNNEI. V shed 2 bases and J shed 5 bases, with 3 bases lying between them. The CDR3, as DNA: TGTGCCAGCAGTGAACGGGAGACCCAGTACTTC. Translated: CASSERETQYF.

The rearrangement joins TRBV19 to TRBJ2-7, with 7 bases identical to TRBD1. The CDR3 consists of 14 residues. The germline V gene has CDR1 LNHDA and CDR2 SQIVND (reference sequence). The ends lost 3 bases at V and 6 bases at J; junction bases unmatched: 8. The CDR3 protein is CASSIQGEDSEQYF. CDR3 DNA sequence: TGTGCCAGTAGTATTCAGGGGGAAGATTCCGAGCAGTACTTC.

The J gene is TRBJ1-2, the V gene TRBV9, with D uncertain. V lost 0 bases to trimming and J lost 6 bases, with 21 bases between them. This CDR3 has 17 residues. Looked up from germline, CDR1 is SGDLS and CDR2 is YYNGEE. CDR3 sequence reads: CASSVDLGNRRIDGYTF. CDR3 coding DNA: TGTGCCAGCAGCGTAGATTTAGGGAATCGGCGAATCGATGGCTACACCTTC.

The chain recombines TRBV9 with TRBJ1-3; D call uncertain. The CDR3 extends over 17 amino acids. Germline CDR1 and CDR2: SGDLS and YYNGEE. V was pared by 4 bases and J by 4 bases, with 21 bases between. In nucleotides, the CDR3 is TGTGCCAGCAGCCCAACCCGGGCCTCCCTGGGAGGAAACACCATATATTTT. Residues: CASSPTRASLGGNTIYF.